This paragraph covers one T cell receptor beta chain sequence. Its antigen is not yet known. No clone much larger than this one lies a single base away; base qualities are absent. The entry originates in a study of blood T cell repertoires in COVID-19 (dated by TCRdb to 2018 to 2021). For the study in its entirety: Samples covering the acute and convalescent phases of COVID-19 were provided by collaborators in the United States, Italy and Spain. The material from the prospective study consisted of cDNA or gDNA derived from T cells, B-cell-depleted T cells, or PBMCs. Deeply sampled blood TCRbeta repertoires from subjects exposed to, actively infected with, or recovered from COVID-19 were included in the dataset. The repertoires were made available in a free public database intended to serve as a resource for research on the immune response to SARS-CoV-2. Samples were obtained from the ongoing ImmuneRACE study (first 160 participants) and from about 1,300 subjects provided by 6 global collaborators. Nearly every sample came with metadata listing a de-identified subject ID, COVID-19 status, age in years and sex. HLA class I and class II types, where available, came from metadata supplied by the sample provider rather than from assay-based typing.

One collaborating source in Seattle enrolled patients while the patients were actively infected and followed the patients over time throughout the course of disease. Collaborating institutions collected whole blood in K2EDTA tubes following their own protocols. For TCRbeta analysis, collaborator samples were shipped as frozen whole blood, as isolated PBMCs, or as DNA extracted from either sample type. The cysteine opens and the phenylalanine closes a CDR3 of 14 amino acids. The entry retains the CDR3 DNA only, 42 bases that are in frame from base 1. Relative to germline, V is missing 5 bases and J is missing 7 bases, with 6 bases of the junction outside any gene match. Looking up the germline V gene yields CDR1 MNHEY and CDR2 SVGEGT. TCRbeta CDR3 regions were amplified from genomic DNA by means of the immunoSEQ Assay, a bias-controlled multiplex PCR. On the study's bioinformatics: The number of nucleated cells in each sample was estimated from the amplification of reference gene primers within the assay. To quantify the absolute abundance of each unique TCRbeta CDR3 rearrangement, sequence reads were collapsed and filtered. For each sample, productive Simpson clonality was calculated as the square root of Simpson's diversity index over productive rearrangements. TCRdb re-hosts the immuneACCESS table, in-frame sequences only. Its copies lack some clones; in the studies checked, an unresolved V gene accounts for under half of them, and the cause for the rest is not known. V and J calls and clone size follow that table, whereas D and trimming were derived from the DNA. Here the sample has hundreds of thousands of clones; about nine tenths occur a single time. The biggest ten clones account for about 6.7% of the sample.

What the work shows at the level of the full study, not this receptor alone: The quantity of clinical and demographic metadata differed by source and by participant and was supplied without curation.

The receptor chain draws on TRBV6-2 or TRBV6-3 and TRBJ2-5, and TRBD2 matches 11 of the central bases. The specimen sequenced was peripheral blood. The receptor was isolated from a woman aged 65 to 85 with COVID-19, enrolled during active disease. CDR3 sequence: CASSVAGGPGTQYF. The DNA sequence is as follows: TGTGCCAGCAGTGTAGCGGGGGGGCCTGGGACCCAGTACTTC.